What follows are 18 T cell receptor beta chains derived from one specimen sequenced in a study of blood T cell repertoires in COVID-19. Assay used: immunoSEQ multiplex PCR; TCRdb lists only in-frame clones, some missing. The table shows roughly 120,000 clones, with approximately 85% occurring only once. Sequencing was carried out using peripheral blood. The source of these receptors is a human donor in a cohort sampled during active COVID-19.

The chain links TRBV12-3 or TRBV12-4 to TRBJ1-2; 7 nucleotides agree with TRBD1. Trimming at V came to 5 bases and at J to 2 bases, leaving 2 bases not matched to a gene. This CDR3 comprises 13 residues. The CDR3 reads CASSRGQNYGYTF. The CDR3, as DNA: TGTGCCAGCAGTCGGGGACAGAACTATGGCTACACCTTC.

The chain joins TRBV5-6 to TRBJ2-1; D is ambiguous. V was shortened by 4 bases and J by 10 bases, with 9 bases between the two germline ends. CDR1 is SGHDT and CDR2 is YYEEEE in the germline V gene. The CDR3 loop spans 11 amino acids. The CDR3 loop is CASSRQGEQFF. The CDR3 nucleotides are TGTGCCAGCAGCCGACAAGGCGAGCAGTTCTTC.

This rearrangement joins TRBV25-1 to TRBJ1-6; TRBD1 is a possible D gene (6 bases). CDR1 is MGHDK and CDR2 is SYGVNS in the germline V gene. V was clipped by 8 bases and J by 6 bases, with 14 bases between them. CDR3 length: 14 residues. This CDR3 reads CASSGGRFNSPLHF. The CDR3 bases are TGTGCCAGCTCTGGGGGCCGATTTAATTCACCCCTCCACTTT.

The chain is built from TRBV28 and TRBJ2-2; 7 nucleotides agree with TRBD1. Trimming removed 11 bases from V and 2 bases from J; junction bases left unmatched: 8. This CDR3 spans 14 amino acids. Germline CDR1 is MDHEN and CDR2 is SYDVKM. This CDR3 is CACSEGANTGELFF. The CDR3, as DNA: TGTGCCTGCTCCGAGGGGGCAAACACCGGGGAGCTGTTTTTT.

V gene TRBV15 combines with J gene TRBJ2-2; a weak D match, TRBD1 (5 bases). The CDR3 loop spans 15 amino acids. The V and J ends lost 4 bases and 5 bases respectively, with 14 bases between them. Germline CDR1 is LNHNV and CDR2 is YYDKDF (reference sequence). DNA for the CDR3: TGTGCCACCAGCAATCGCCAGGACATAACCGGGGAGCTGTTTTTT. Its translation is CATSNRQDITGELFF.

The rearrangement links TRBV5-4 to TRBJ2-1; 7 bases align to TRBD2. V lost 4 bases and J lost 8; bases outside the gene matches: 15. Germline V lookup: CDR1 SGHNT, CDR2 YYREEE (reference sequence). This CDR3 region has 16 residues. The CDR3 sequence is CASSPGGLFKSHEQFF. CDR3 bases: TGTGCCAGCAGCCCGGGGGGTCTTTTCAAATCCCATGAGCAGTTCTTC.

The chain is built from TRBV4-2 and TRBJ2-7; 9 bases align to TRBD1. The CDR3 loop spans 17 amino acids. V trimming: 0 bases; J trimming: 0 bases; junction bases outside the gene matches: 6. Germline CDR1 and CDR2: LGHNA and YNFKEQ. CDR3 residues: CASSQDLGTGFSYEQYF. In nucleotides, the CDR3 is TGTGCCAGCAGCCAAGATCTGGGGACAGGGTTCTCCTACGAGCAGTACTTC.

This clone appeared once. The chain is built from TRBV7-2 and TRBJ2-5, with TRBD2 matching 8 bases. CDR1 and CDR2 (germline): SGHTA, FQGNSA. Trimming at V came to 1 base and at J to 2 bases, leaving 6 bases not matched to a gene. The CDR3 contains 16 residues. The CDR3, as DNA: TGTGCCAGCAGCTTAGGCCGCGGGGGGACTCAAGAGACCCAGTACTTC. Translation: CASSLGRGGTQETQYF.

J is TRBJ2-5 and V is TRBV11-2; D not certain. Germline-derived CDR1 and CDR2 are SGHAT and FQNNGV. Trimming shortened V by 2 bases and J by 4 bases, and 11 bases separated the two germline ends. This CDR3 comprises 14 residues. The CDR3 spells CASSLNPAGETQYF. The CDR3 region has the DNA TGTGCCAGCAGCTTAAATCCAGCAGGAGAGACCCAGTACTTC.

The chain joins TRBV7-6 to TRBJ2-5, with no clear D. V was pared by 4 bases and J by 5 bases, with 8 bases between. The CDR3 runs 12 residues. The germline V gene has CDR1 SGHVS and CDR2 FNYEAQ. The CDR3 DNA is TGTGCCAGCAGCTCCGCCGGGGAGACCCAGTACTTC. Translating gives CASSSAGETQYF.

V and J are TRBV7-8 and TRBJ1-4, with 9 bases matching TRBD1. The CDR3 is 13 residues long. Germline CDR1 is SGHVS and CDR2 is FQNEAQ. Trimming removed 5 bases from V and 7 bases from J; junction bases left unmatched: 2. CDR3 DNA: TGTGCCAGCAGCGGACAGGGGCCTGAAAAACTGTTTTTT. Encoded protein: CASSGQGPEKLFF.

This clone has more than one count but fewer than ten. The chain carries TRBV6-5 and TRBJ1-4; D gene unclear. V lost 0 bases and J lost 8, with 13 bases in between. Per the germline V gene, CDR1 is MNHEY and CDR2 is SVGAGI. The CDR3 totals 15 residues. DNA of the CDR3: TGTGCCAGCAGTTACTCAACCAGTCCCCCCGAAAAACTGTTTTTT. Protein product: CASSYSTSPPEKLFF.

This clone is a singleton in its sample. This chain links TRBV19 with TRBJ2-5; TRBD1 matches at 7 bases. The CDR3 runs to 14 residues. CDR1 and CDR2 (germline): LNHDA, SQIVND (reference sequence). Unmatched junction bases numbered 7, after V lost 5 bases and J lost 4 bases. The CDR3 DNA sequence: TGTGCCAGTAGTCCGTCCGGGACAGCAGAGACCCAGTACTTC. Translating it yields CASSPSGTAETQYF.

The rearrangement joins TRBV7-2 to TRBJ2-3, with 7 bases matching TRBD1. Germline V gene data show CDR1 as SGHTA and CDR2 as FQGNSA. Germline trimming cut 5 bases from V and 6 bases from J; bases unmatched to any gene: 17. The CDR3 runs to 17 residues. CDR3 in amino acids: CASSPSSRLGGWDTQYF. The DNA of the CDR3 is TGTGCCAGCAGCCCATCCTCCCGCCTAGGGGGCTGGGATACGCAGTATTTT.

This clone occurred once. The chain recombines TRBV28 with TRBJ2-5, with a weak D call TRBD2 (6 bases). Germline CDR1 is MDHEN and CDR2 is SYDVKM. Between the trimmed V and J ends, which lost 5 bases and 2 bases, there was a span of 18 bases. The CDR3 runs to 16 residues. The CDR3 spells CASSTVEGRGQETQYF. CDR3 DNA: TGTGCCAGCAGTACCGTAGAGGGGCGGGGACAAGAGACCCAGTACTTC. The complete variable domain, with remaining parts taken from reference TRBV28 and TRBJ2-5, reads DVKVTQSSRYLVKRTGEKVFLECVQDMDHENMFWYRQDPGLGLRLIYFSYDVKMKEKGDIPEGYSVSREKKERFSLILESASTNQTSMYLCASSTVEGRGQETQYFGPGTRLLVL.

V is TRBV3-1 (or the pseudogene TRBV3-2) and J is TRBJ1-2, with a tentative D call TRBD1 (5 bases). Germline V lookup: CDR1 LGHDT, CDR2 YNNKEL (reference sequence). V gave up 3 bases and J gave up 4 bases, with 12 bases separating them. This CDR3 spans 14 amino acids. CDR3 protein: CASSQGLELYGYTF. In DNA form, the CDR3 reads TGTGCCAGCAGCCAGGGGCTCGAACTCTATGGCTACACCTTC.

The chain employs TRBV3-1 (or the pseudogene TRBV3-2) and TRBJ2-1; D may be TRBD2 (6 bases). CDR1 is LGHDT, CDR2 YNNKEL, per germline (reference sequence). The CDR3 loop spans 17 amino acids. The ends were cut back, 4 bases at V and 9 bases at J, with 25 bases in the middle. The CDR3 here is CASSPPPAGPNLPEQFF. As DNA, the CDR3 is TGTGCCAGCAGCCCTCCTCCTGCGGGGCCGAATCTTCCTGAGCAGTTCTTC.

The chain joins TRBV3-1 (or the pseudogene TRBV3-2) to TRBJ1-2, with D unclear. The V gene's germline CDR1 is LGHDT and CDR2 YNNKEL (reference sequence). The CDR3 loop spans 14 amino acids. The V end was cut by 1 base, the J end by 1 base, with 7 bases between. The CDR3 is CASSQGQVNYGYTF. CDR3 DNA: TGTGCCAGCAGCCAAGGCCAGGTTAACTATGGCTACACCTTC.